The clone carrying this T cell receptor beta chain was detected only once. What it binds is unknown. The record originates from a study of cytomegalovirus exposure and HLA in healthy donors. CDR1 is SEHNR, CDR2 FQNEAQ, per germline (reference sequence). CDR3 length: 17 amino acids. J was trimmed by 5 bases and V by 3 bases; bases with no gene match: 9. Primers: 60 Vbeta forward and 13 Jbeta reverse. The data were produced by immunoSEQ multiplex PCR, yet TCRdb's version contains in-frame clones alone and is incomplete. The sample has 130,000 or so clones, 84% seen once. Study-wide points: A further, later analysis showed that HLA-associated TCR beta chains (compared with equally common others) were more clonally expanded. Analyzed later, association rates of TCRs varied across HLA loci, with DRB1 most and HLA-C fewest.

The sample was PBMCs. The source is a woman aged 18-35 years in good health and CMV-seropositive. The chain is built from TRBV7-9 and TRBJ2-1; 11 bases match TRBD1. CDR3 protein: CASSFPDRGLQDNEQFF. The CDR3 coding sequence is TGTGCCAGCAGCTTCCCGGACAGGGGGCTTCAGGACAATGAGCAGTTCTTC.